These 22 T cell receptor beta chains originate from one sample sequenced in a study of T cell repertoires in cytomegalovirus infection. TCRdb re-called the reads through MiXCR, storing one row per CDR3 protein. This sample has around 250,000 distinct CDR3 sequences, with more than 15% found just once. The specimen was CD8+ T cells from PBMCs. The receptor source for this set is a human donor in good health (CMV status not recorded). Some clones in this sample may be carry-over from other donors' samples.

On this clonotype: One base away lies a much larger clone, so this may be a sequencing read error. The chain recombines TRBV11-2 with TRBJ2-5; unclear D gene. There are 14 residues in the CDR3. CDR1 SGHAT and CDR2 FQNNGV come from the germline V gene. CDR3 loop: CASSLAHGQETHYF. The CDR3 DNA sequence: TGTGCCAGCAGCTTAGCCCACGGCCAGGAGACCCATTACTTC.

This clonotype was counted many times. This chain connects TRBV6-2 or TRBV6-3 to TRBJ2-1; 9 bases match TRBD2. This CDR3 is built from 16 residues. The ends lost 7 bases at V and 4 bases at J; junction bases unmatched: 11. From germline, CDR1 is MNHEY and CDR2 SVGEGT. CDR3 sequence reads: CASNDPAGGPYNEQFF. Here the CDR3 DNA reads TGTGCCAGCAACGACCCAGCGGGGGGACCGTACAATGAGCAGTTCTTC.

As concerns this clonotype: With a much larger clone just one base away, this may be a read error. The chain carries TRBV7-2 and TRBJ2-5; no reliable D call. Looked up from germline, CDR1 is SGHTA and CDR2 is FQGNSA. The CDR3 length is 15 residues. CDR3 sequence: CASSLARAIQETRYF. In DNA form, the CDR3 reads TGTGCCAGCAGCTTAGCAAGGGCTATTCAAGAGACCCGGTACTTC.

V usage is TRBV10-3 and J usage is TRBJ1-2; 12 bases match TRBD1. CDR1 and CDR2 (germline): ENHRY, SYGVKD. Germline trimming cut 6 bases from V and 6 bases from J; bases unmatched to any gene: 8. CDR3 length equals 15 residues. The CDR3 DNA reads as TGTGCCATCAGGGAACCGGGACAGGGGGCGAATGGCTACACCTTC. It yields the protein CAIREPGQGANGYTF.

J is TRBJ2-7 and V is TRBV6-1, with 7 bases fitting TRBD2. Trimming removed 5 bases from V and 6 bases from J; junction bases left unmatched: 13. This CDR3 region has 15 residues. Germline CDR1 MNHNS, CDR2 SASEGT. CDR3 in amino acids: CASSNRAGTFPEQYF. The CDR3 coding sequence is TGTGCCAGCAGTAACCGAGCGGGGACTTTCCCCGAGCAGTACTTC.

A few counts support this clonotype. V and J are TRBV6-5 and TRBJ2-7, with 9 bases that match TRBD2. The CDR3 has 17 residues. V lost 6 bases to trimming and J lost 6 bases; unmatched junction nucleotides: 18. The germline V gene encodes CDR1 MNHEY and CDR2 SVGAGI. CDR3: CASRDFGWASGNSEQYF. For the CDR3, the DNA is TGTGCCAGCAGGGACTTCGGCTGGGCTAGCGGGAATAGCGAGCAGTACTTC.

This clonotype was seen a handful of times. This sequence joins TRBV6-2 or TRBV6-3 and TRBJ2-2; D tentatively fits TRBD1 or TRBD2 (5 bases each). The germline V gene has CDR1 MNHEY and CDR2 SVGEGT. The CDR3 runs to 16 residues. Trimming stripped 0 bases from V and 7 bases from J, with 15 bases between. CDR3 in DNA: TGTGCCAGCAGTTACTCGTTGGACACTGGGGGCGGGGAGCTGTTTTTT. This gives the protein CASSYSLDTGGGELFF.

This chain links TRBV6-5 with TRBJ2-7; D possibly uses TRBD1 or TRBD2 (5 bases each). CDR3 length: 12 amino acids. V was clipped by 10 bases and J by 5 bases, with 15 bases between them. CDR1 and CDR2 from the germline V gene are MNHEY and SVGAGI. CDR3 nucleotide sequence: TGTGCCACCTGGGGACCTTGGGACGAGCAGTACTTC. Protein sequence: CATWGPWDEQYF.

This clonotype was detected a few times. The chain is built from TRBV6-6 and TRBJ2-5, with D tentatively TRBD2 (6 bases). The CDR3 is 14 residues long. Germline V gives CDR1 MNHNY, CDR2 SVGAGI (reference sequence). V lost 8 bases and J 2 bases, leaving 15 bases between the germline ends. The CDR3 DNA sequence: TGTGCCAGCGGGGTTACGGAGGGACAAGAGACCCAGTACTTC. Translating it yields CASGVTEGQETQYF.

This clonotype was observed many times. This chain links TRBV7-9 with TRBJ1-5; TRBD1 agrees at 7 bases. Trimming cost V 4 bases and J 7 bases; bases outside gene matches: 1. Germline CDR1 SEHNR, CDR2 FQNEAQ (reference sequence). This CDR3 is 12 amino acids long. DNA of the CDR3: TGTGCCAGCAGCTCAGGGGGGCAGCCCCAGCATTTT. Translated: CASSSGGQPQHF.

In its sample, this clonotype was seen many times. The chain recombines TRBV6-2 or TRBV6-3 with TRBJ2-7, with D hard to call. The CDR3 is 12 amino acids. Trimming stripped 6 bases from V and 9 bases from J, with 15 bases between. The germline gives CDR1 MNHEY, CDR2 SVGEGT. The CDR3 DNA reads TGTGCCAGCAGCCAAGGACCCAGCGTGCAGTACTTC. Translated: CASSQGPSVQYF.

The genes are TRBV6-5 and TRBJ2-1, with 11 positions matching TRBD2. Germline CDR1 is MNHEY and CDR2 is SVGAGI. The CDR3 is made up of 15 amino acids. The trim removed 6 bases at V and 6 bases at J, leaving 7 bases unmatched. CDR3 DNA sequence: TGTGCCAGCAGCCCCATAGCGGGGGGGCTCAATGAGCAGTTCTTC. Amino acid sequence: CASSPIAGGLNEQFF.

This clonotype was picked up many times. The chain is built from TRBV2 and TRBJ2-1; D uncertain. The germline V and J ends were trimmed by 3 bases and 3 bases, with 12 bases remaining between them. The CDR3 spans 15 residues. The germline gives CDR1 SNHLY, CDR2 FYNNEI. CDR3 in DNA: TGTGCCAGCAGTGAGGTTACGGGTAACTACAATGAGCAGTTCTTC. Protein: CASSEVTGNYNEQFF.

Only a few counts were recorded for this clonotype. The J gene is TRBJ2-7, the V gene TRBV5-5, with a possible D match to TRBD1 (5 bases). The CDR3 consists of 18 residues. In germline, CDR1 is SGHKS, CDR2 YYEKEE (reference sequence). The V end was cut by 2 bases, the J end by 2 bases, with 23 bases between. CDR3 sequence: CASSFTATVIQGAYEQYF. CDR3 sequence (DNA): TGTGCCAGCAGCTTCACTGCTACAGTCATCCAGGGTGCCTACGAGCAGTACTTC.

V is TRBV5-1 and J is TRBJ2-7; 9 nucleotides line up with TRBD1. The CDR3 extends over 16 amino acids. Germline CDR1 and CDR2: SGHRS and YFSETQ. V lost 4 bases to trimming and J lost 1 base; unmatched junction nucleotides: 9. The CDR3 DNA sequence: TGCGCCAGCAGCGGAGCGGGTGGGACAGGGTCCTACGAGCAGTACTTC. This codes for CASSGAGGTGSYEQYF.

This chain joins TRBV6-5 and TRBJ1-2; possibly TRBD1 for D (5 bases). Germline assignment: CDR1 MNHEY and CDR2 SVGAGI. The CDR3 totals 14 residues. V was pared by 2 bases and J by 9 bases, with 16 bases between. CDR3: CASSYRTGTSRYTF. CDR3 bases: TGTGCCAGCAGTTACCGTACCGGGACTTCTCGCTACACCTTC.

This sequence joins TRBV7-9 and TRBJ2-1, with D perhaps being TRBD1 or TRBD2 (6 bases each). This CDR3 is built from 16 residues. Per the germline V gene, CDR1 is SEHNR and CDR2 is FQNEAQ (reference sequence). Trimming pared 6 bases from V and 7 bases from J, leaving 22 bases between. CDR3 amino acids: CASRPTASGAGNEQFF. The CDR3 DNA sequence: TGTGCCAGCAGACCGACGGCGTCGGGGGCGGGAAATGAGCAGTTCTTC.

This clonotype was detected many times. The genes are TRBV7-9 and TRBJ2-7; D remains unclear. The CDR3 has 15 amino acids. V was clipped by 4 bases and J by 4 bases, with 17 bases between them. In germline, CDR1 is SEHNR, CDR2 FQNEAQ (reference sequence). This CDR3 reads CASSSGYLRPYEQYF. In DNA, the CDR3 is TGTGCCAGCAGCTCCGGGTATCTCCGACCGTACGAGCAGTACTTC.

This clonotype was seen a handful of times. The CDR3 region is CASSLLGEGVVNEQYF. DNA of the CDR3: TGTGCCAGCAGTTTACTCGGCGAGGGGGTGGTAAACGAGCAGTACTTC. The genes are TRBV28 and TRBJ2-7, with D possibly matching TRBD1 (6 bases). Germline lookup yields CDR1 MDHEN and CDR2 SYDVKM. CDR3 length: 16 residues. Trimming took off 2 bases at V and 5 bases at J, with 19 bases between the two ends.

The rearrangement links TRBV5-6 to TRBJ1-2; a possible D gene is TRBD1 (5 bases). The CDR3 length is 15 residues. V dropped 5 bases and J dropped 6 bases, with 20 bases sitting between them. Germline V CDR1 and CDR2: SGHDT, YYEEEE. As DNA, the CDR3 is TGTGCCAGCAGTCCACTGACAGCCGACAGACATGGCTACACCTTC. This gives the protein CASSPLTADRHGYTF.

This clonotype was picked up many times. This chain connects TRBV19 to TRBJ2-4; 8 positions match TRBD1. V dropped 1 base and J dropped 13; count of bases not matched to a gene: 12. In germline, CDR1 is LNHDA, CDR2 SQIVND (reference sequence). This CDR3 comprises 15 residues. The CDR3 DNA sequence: TGTGCCAGTAGTATAGCCCTTTACGGGACAGGAGAGCAGTACTTC. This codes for CASSIALYGTGEQYF.

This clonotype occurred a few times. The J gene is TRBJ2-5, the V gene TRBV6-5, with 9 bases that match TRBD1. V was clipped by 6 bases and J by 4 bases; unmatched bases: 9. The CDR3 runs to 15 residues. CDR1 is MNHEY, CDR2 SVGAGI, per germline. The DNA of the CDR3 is TGTGCCAGCAGCCTCGGGACAGGGAGACTAGAGACCCAGTACTTC. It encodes CASSLGTGRLETQYF.